These 21 T cell receptor beta chains came from one sample sequenced in a study of cytomegalovirus exposure and HLA in healthy donors. 13 Jbeta primers and 60 Vbeta primers were used for the PCR. The assay was immunoSEQ multiplex PCR, and TCRdb's table has in-frame clones only and misses some. Of approximately 90,000 clones in the sample, roughly two thirds are singletons; the top ten hold roughly 6%. The sequenced sample consisted of PBMCs. The receptors were sampled from a woman under 40 in good health and CMV-seronegative.

The count of this clone is one. The chain employs TRBV28 and TRBJ2-7; D call uncertain. V lost 5 bases to trimming and J lost 2 bases, with 10 bases between them. This CDR3 is built from 13 residues. Germline V CDR1 and CDR2: MDHEN, SYDVKM. The CDR3 DNA reads TGTGCCAGCAGTCAGCGACTCGCCTACGAGCAGTACTTC. Residues: CASSQRLAYEQYF.

The chain employs TRBV28 and TRBJ2-1; 9 bases line up with TRBD2. Unmatched junction bases numbered 10, after V lost 0 bases and J lost 10 bases. Per germline, CDR1 MDHEN and CDR2 SYDVKM. The CDR3 spans 16 residues. The CDR3 DNA follows: TGTGCCAGCAGTTTATGGGGTAGCGGGGGACTTCGGGAGCAGTTCTTC. As protein: CASSLWGSGGLREQFF.

The chain links TRBV10-1 to TRBJ1-1; 8 bases agree with TRBD1. Germline V lookup: CDR1 WNHNN, CDR2 SYGVQD (reference sequence). The CDR3 runs 13 residues. With 6 bases clipped from V and 7 bases from J, the junction kept 7 bases outside the gene matches. CDR3 in amino acids: CASRGQAEREAFF. CDR3 sequence (DNA): TGCGCCAGCAGGGGACAGGCGGAGCGTGAAGCTTTCTTT.

V is TRBV2 and J is TRBJ1-2; 8 bases fit TRBD1. The CDR3 covers 13 residues. V dropped 7 bases and J dropped 7; count of bases not matched to a gene: 8. CDR1 is SNHLY, CDR2 FYNNEI, per germline. The CDR3, as DNA: TGTGCCAGCATTTGGACAGGGAGGAGTGGCTACACCTTC. It translates to CASIWTGRSGYTF.

The chain is built from TRBV6-1 and TRBJ2-1; 7 bases agree with TRBD2. This CDR3 is 15 amino acids long. Trimming took 1 base from V and 0 from J; bases not matched to a gene: 0. Germline-derived CDR1 and CDR2 are MNHNS and SASEGT. CDR3 bases: TGTGCCAGCAGTGAAGGCGGGAGCTCCTACAATGAGCAGTTCTTC. Protein sequence: CASSEGGSSYNEQFF.

The rearrangement uses TRBV23-1 and TRBJ2-7; maybe TRBD1 (8 bases). TRBV23-1 is marked as an open reading frame, function uncertain. The CDR3 consists of 15 residues. Trimming pared 8 bases from V and 1 base from J, leaving 18 bases between. DNA of the CDR3: TGCGCCAGCCGGCCAGGGGGCGGGGGTTCCTACGAGCAGTACTTC. Its protein is CASRPGGGGSYEQYF.

This clone occurred a few times. Other DNA sequences in this sample translate to the same CDR3. J is TRBJ2-1 and V is TRBV7-9; 9 bases map to TRBD2. Trimming cost V 6 bases and J 1 base; bases outside gene matches: 1. This CDR3 contains 14 residues. Germline V lookup: CDR1 SEHNR, CDR2 FQNEAQ (reference sequence). CDR3 residues: CASSLAGSYNEQFF. The CDR3 DNA sequence: TGTGCCAGCAGTCTAGCGGGGTCCTACAATGAGCAGTTCTTC.

This clone was found a few times. V is TRBV7-3 and J is TRBJ2-1, with TRBD2 as a possible D gene (6 bases). This CDR3 has 15 amino acids. V lost 4 bases to trimming and J lost 2 bases, with 12 bases between them. Germline CDR1 is SGHTA and CDR2 is FQGTGA. CDR3 loop: CASSWSSAAYNEQFF. The CDR3 nucleotides read TGTGCCAGCAGCTGGTCTAGCGCTGCCTACAATGAGCAGTTCTTC.

This chain uses TRBV7-2 with TRBJ1-5; D gene ambiguous. From germline, CDR1 is SGHTA and CDR2 FQGNSA. This CDR3 comprises 14 residues. Trimming left V 5 bases short and J 0 bases short, with 8 bases between. The CDR3 sequence is CASSLQYSNQPQHF. The CDR3 DNA reads TGTGCCAGCAGCCTCCAGTATAGCAATCAGCCCCAGCATTTT.

The CDR3 DNA reads TGCGCCAGCAGCGAGGGACTAGCGGGAGTTAATGAGCAGTTCTTC. This sequence encodes CASSEGLAGVNEQFF. This chain connects TRBV5-1 to TRBJ2-1; 14 positions match TRBD2. The V segment lost 4 bases and the J segment 7 bases; nucleotides outside the gene matches: 4. The CDR3 extends over 15 amino acids. Germline values: CDR1 SGHRS, CDR2 YFSETQ. Full variable domain (remainder filled in from reference TRBV5-1 and TRBJ2-1): KAGVTQTPRYLIKTRGQQVTLSCSPISGHRSVSWYQQTPGQGLQFLFEYFSETQRNKGNFPGRFSGRQFSNSRSEMNVSTLELGDSALYLCASSEGLAGVNEQFFGPGTRLTVL.

The sample holds a few counts of this clone. The chain employs TRBV5-1 and TRBJ2-1; D is uncertain. V lost 0 bases, J lost 0 bases, and 10 bases lay in between. This CDR3 has 16 amino acids. CDR1 is SGHRS, CDR2 YFSETQ, per germline. The CDR3 spells CASSLGPGSSYNEQFF. Written as DNA, the CDR3 is TGCGCCAGCAGCTTGGGTCCAGGTAGCTCCTACAATGAGCAGTTCTTC.

The chain is built from TRBV15 and TRBJ2-7; 7 nucleotides agree with TRBD2. The CDR3 totals 13 residues. The V gene's germline CDR1 is LNHNV and CDR2 YYDKDF (reference sequence). The J segment lost 6 bases and the V segment lost 0 bases, leaving 2 bases of the junction unmatched. This CDR3 reads CATSRDREGEQYF. The CDR3, as DNA: TGTGCCACCAGCAGAGACAGGGAGGGCGAGCAGTACTTC.

Regarding this clone: This same CDR3 is encoded by further DNA sequences in the sample. The V call is TRBV28, the J call TRBJ1-2; D perhaps matches TRBD1 (6 bases). Germline V lookup: CDR1 MDHEN, CDR2 SYDVKM. The V end lost 5 bases, the J end lost 3 bases, and 10 bases lay between the germline ends. The CDR3 consists of 13 residues. CDR3 region: CASSPTGYYGYTF. Here the CDR3 DNA reads TGTGCCAGCAGTCCAACAGGGTACTATGGCTACACCTTC.

The chain is built from TRBV7-2 and TRBJ1-5; the D gene is possibly TRBD1 (6 bases). V was clipped by 2 bases and J by 11 bases, with 16 bases between them. Looked up from germline, CDR1 is SGHTA and CDR2 is FQGNSA. The CDR3 is 14 residues long. CDR3: CASSLSTGRAAQHF. Written as DNA, the CDR3 is TGTGCCAGCAGCTTATCGACAGGACGGGCAGCCCAGCATTTT.

This clone has more than one count but fewer than ten. This rearrangement joins TRBV10-3 to TRBJ1-4, with a weak D call TRBD1 (5 bases). The germline gives CDR1 ENHRY, CDR2 SYGVKD. V lost 4 bases to trimming and J lost 8 bases, with 11 bases between them. This CDR3 is built from 13 residues. The CDR3 here is CAISARAGEKLFF. The DNA of the CDR3 is TGTGCCATCAGTGCCAGGGCCGGAGAAAAACTGTTTTTT.

V is TRBV7-8 and J is TRBJ2-1; 10 nucleotides align to TRBD1. Germline CDR1 and CDR2: SGHVS and FQNEAQ. The CDR3 is 15 amino acids. V shed 3 bases and J 7 bases; nucleotides not matched to a gene: 6. CDR3 amino acids: CASSLPGQGWNEQFF. The CDR3 DNA is TGTGCCAGCAGCTTGCCGGGACAGGGGTGGAATGAGCAGTTCTTC. The complete variable domain, with remaining parts taken from reference TRBV7-8 and TRBJ2-1, reads GAGVSQSPRYKVAKRGQDVALRCDPISGHVSLFWYQQALGQGPEFLTYFQNEAQLDKSGLPSDRFFAERPEGSVSTLKIQRTQQEDSAVYLCASSLPGQGWNEQFFGPGTRLTVL.

The rearrangement uses TRBV2 and TRBJ1-1; D is unclear. The CDR3 covers 13 residues. The V and J ends lost 2 bases and 4 bases respectively, with 8 bases between them. Germline assignment: CDR1 SNHLY and CDR2 FYNNEI. The CDR3 bases are TGTGCCAGCAGTGAACGCCAACTCACTGAAGCTTTCTTT. Translation: CASSERQLTEAFF.

The rearrangement joins TRBV5-1 to TRBJ1-5; D is unresolved. V shed 0 bases and J shed 7 bases, with 8 bases lying between them. This CDR3 contains 13 residues. CDR1 is SGHRS, CDR2 YFSETQ, per germline. The CDR3: CASSLAPGQPQHF. The CDR3 bases are TGCGCCAGCAGCTTGGCCCCGGGGCAGCCCCAGCATTTT.

This clone was counted between two and nine times. The J gene is TRBJ1-6, the V gene TRBV4-2, with no clear D. CDR1 and CDR2 (germline): LGHNA, YNFKEQ. This CDR3 has 13 residues. Trimming left V 0 bases short and J 7 bases short, with 4 bases between. The CDR3 DNA reads TGTGCCAGCAGCCAAGATGGCAATTCACCCCTCCACTTT. Protein sequence: CASSQDGNSPLHF.

The chain uses TRBV19 and TRBJ2-2, with D unresolved. From germline, CDR1 is LNHDA and CDR2 SQIVND (reference sequence). V was clipped by 5 bases and J by 9 bases, with 19 bases between them. The CDR3 has 15 residues. CDR3 DNA: TGTGCCAGTAGTCCCCGGGTAGCCCACTCTTGGGAGCTGTTTTTT. It yields the protein CASSPRVAHSWELFF.

The chain combines TRBV7-2 with TRBJ1-2, with TRBD1 matching 9 bases. CDR1 is SGHTA and CDR2 is FQGNSA in the germline V gene. V lost 3 bases, J lost 1 base, and 6 bases stayed unmatched. The CDR3 extends over 16 amino acids. The CDR3 is CASSFLNRGLNYGYTF. DNA for the CDR3: TGTGCCAGCAGCTTCTTAAACAGGGGGCTTAACTATGGCTACACCTTC.